Shown below are 15 T cell receptor beta chains from a single sample sequenced in a study of T cells expressing NK-cell markers (dated by TCRdb to about 2020). Receptor libraries were prepared by 5' RACE. TCRdb names Illumina HiSeq 2000 as the instrument used. TCRdb reprocessed the reads, reporting each CDR3 protein sequence once and no DNA. The table for this sample lists about 390,000 distinct CDR3 sequences. The top ten hold around 10% of the sample. The sequenced sample was blood T cells: a sorted CD56 or NKG2C T cell subset, CD4+ or CD8+ T cells, or bulk PBMC T cells (not recorded which). These receptor sequences come from a woman between 45 and 65 years old in good health. Donor details come from another sample of the same person, matched by shared clones.

The genes are TRBV4-1 and TRBJ2-7; the TCRdb call, TRBD2, lacks DNA for checking. Germline CDR1 MGHRA, CDR2 YSYEKL. The CDR3 runs 15 residues. The CDR3 spells CASSQGGGSVYEQYF.

V is TRBV2 and J is TRBJ2-3; TCRdb calls TRBD1, which cannot be checked without DNA. The CDR3 length is 13 residues. CDR1 and CDR2 (germline): SNHLY, FYNNEI. The CDR3 spells CASSYVRGDTQYF.

The chain recombines TRBV5-1 with TRBJ2-5. The CDR3 runs to 14 residues. From germline, CDR1 is SGHRS and CDR2 YFSETQ. CDR3 sequence: CASSLRTNQETQYF.

The genes are TRBV12-3 or TRBV12-4 and TRBJ2-5. This CDR3 contains 14 residues. The CDR3 sequence: CASSLQLGKETQYF.

CDR3 region: CASRLTGFNEKLFF. This chain joins TRBV5-1 and TRBJ1-4. This CDR3 spans 14 amino acids. In germline, CDR1 is SGHRS, CDR2 YFSETQ. The full variable domain, rest sourced from reference TRBV5-1 and TRBJ1-4, is KAGVTQTPRYLIKTRGQQVTLSCSPISGHRSVSWYQQTPGQGLQFLFEYFSETQRNKGNFPGRFSGRQFSNSRSEMNVSTLELGDSALYLCASRLTGFNEKLFFGSGTQLSVL.

J is TRBJ2-5 and V is TRBV5-1; TCRdb's D call, TRBD1, is unchecked because there is no DNA. Germline-derived CDR1 and CDR2 are SGHRS and YFSETQ. The CDR3 covers 13 residues. Here the CDR3 reads CASSLGQGETQYF.

The chain carries TRBV7-9 and TRBJ2-2; TCRdb's D call of TRBD1 is untestable without DNA. The CDR3 length is 17 residues. From germline, CDR1 is SEHNR and CDR2 FQNEAQ (reference sequence). The CDR3 here is CASSVHGGQGNTGELFF.

This chain links TRBV7-9 with TRBJ2-1; TCRdb picks TRBD2, but there is no DNA to check that call. This CDR3 region has 15 residues. CDR1 is SEHNR, CDR2 FQNEAQ, per germline (reference sequence). The CDR3 here is CASTLIAGGRNEQFF.

The rearrangement uses TRBV3-1 and TRBJ2-3; the TCRdb call, TRBD2, lacks DNA for checking. The CDR3 has 15 amino acids. Germline CDR1 reads LGHDT; CDR2 reads YNNKEL (reference sequence). The CDR3 sequence: CASRPLAGGGDTQYF.

V usage is TRBV25-1 and J usage is TRBJ2-7; TCRdb outputs TRBD1, but without DNA this stays unchecked. This CDR3 contains 13 residues. Per germline, CDR1 MGHDK and CDR2 SYGVNS. The CDR3 region is CASSVQGRYEQYF.

V is TRBV10-2 and J is TRBJ1-5; TCRdb's D call of TRBD1 is untestable without DNA. CDR3 length: 14 residues. In germline, CDR1 is WSHSY, CDR2 SAAADI. The chain's CDR3 is CASSHGIDDQPQHF.

This sequence joins TRBV12-3 or TRBV12-4 and TRBJ2-7; TCRdb proposes TRBD1, but this gene call is untestable without DNA. The CDR3 runs to 12 residues. The CDR3 reads CASSNGTYEQYF.

This chain links TRBV6-1 with TRBJ2-1. The CDR3 is made up of 14 amino acids. Germline V gene data show CDR1 as MNHNS and CDR2 as SASEGT. CDR3 region: CASCGQVPYNEQFF.

The chain links TRBV29-1 to TRBJ2-5; TCRdb selects TRBD2, and the lack of DNA leaves this call unchecked. This CDR3 is 13 amino acids long. Germline V gene data show CDR1 as SQVTM and CDR2 as ANQGSEA. The CDR3: CSVLRGERETQYF.

This sequence joins TRBV29-1 and TRBJ2-5; TCRdb selects TRBD2, and the lack of DNA leaves this call unchecked. The CDR3 is 11 amino acids. The germline gives CDR1 SQVTM, CDR2 ANQGSEA. CDR3 region: CSAGTSGTQYF.